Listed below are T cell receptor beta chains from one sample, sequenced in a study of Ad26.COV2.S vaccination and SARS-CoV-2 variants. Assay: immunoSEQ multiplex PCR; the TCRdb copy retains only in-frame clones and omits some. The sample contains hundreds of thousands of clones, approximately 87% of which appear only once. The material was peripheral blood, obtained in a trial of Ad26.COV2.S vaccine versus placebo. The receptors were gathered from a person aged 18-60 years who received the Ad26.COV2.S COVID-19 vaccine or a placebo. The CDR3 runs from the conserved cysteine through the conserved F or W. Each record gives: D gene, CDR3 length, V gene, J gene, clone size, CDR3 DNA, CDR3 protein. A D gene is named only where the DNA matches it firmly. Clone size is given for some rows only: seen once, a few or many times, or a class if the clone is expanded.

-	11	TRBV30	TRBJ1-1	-	TGTGCCTCCCGAGGGAACACTGAAGCTTTCTTT	CASRGNTEAFF
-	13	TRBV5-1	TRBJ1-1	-	TGCGCCAGCAGCTTGACATTGAACACTGAAGCTTTCTTT	CASSLTLNTEAFF
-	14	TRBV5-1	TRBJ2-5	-	TGCGCCAGCAGCCCGGGACGACAACAAGAGACCCAGTACTTC	CASSPGRQQETQYF
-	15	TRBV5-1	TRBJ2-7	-	TGCGCCAGCAGCTTGGAGGTTGGATGGGGATACGAGCAGTACTTC	CASSLEVGWGYEQYF
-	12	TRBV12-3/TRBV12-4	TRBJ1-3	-	TGTGCCAGCAAATTCTCTGGAAACACCATATATTTT	CASKFSGNTIYF
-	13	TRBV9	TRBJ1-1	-	TGTGCCAGCAGAGCTGGACAGAACACTGAAGCTTTCTTT	CASRAGQNTEAFF
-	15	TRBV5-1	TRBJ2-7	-	TGCGCCAGCAGCTTGGCTCTGGGCGGGGCCTACGAGCAGTACTTC	CASSLALGGAYEQYF
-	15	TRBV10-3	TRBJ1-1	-	TGTGCCATCAGTGAGTCGATGGTCCCCCCCACTGAAGCTTTCTTT	CAISESMVPPTEAFF
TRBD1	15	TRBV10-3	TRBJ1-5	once	TGTGCCATCAGTGACCGGGACAGGGCCAATCAGCCCCAGCATTTT	CAISDRDRANQPQHF
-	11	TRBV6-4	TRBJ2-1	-	TGTGCCACCGGGACATATACTGAGCAGTTCTTC	CATGTYTEQFF
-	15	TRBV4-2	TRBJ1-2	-	TGTGCCAGCAGCCAAGCCTTGGGCAGGACCTATGGCTACACCTTC	CASSQALGRTYGYTF
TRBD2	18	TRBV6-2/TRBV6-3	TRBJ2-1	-	TGTGCCAGCAGTTACTCGATCCTAGCGGGGGAAGATAACAATGAGCAGTTCTTC	CASSYSILAGEDNNEQFF
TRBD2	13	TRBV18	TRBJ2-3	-	TGTGCCAGCTCACCACGCGGGGGAGATACGCAGTATTTT	CASSPRGGDTQYF
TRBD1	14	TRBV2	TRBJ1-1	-	TGTGCCAGCAGCGATGGACAGGGGAACACTGAAGCTTTCTTT	CASSDGQGNTEAFF
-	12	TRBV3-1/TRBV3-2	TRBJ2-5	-	TGTGCCAGCAGCCAAGATATAGAGACCCAGTACTTC	CASSQDIETQYF
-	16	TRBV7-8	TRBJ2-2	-	TGTGCCAGCAGTTATGGCTTCGGAACTTACACCGGGGAGCTGTTTTTT	CASSYGFGTYTGELFF
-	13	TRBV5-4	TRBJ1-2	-	TGTGCCAGCAACCGGGACAACGACTATGGCTACACCTTC	CASNRDNDYGYTF
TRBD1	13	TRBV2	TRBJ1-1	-	TGTGCCAGCAGTAGACAGGGGTTTGCGCTGGCTTTCTTT	CASSRQGFALAFF
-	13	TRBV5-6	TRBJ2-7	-	TGTGCCAGCAGCCCGACCGGGACCTACGAGCAGTACTTC	CASSPTGTYEQYF